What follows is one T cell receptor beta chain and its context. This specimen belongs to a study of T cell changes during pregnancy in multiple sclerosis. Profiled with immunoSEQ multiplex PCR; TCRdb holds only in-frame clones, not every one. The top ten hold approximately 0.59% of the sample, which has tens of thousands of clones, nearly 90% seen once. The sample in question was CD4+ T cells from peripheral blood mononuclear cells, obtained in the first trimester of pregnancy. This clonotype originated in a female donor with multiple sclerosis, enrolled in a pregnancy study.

DNA of the CDR3: TGTGCCAGCAGTGAATGGGCAGGGGACGTTGAAGCTTTCTTT. Protein product: CASSEWAGDVEAFF. V gene TRBV6-1 combines with J gene TRBJ1-1, with TRBD1 as a possible D gene (6 bases). From germline, CDR1 is MNHNS and CDR2 SASEGT. V was clipped by 2 bases and J by 7 bases, with 14 bases between them. This CDR3 region has 14 residues.